The 31 T cell receptor beta chains presented below share a single source sample, sequenced in a study of T cells in Graves' hyperthyroidism and ophthalmopathy. RNA transcripts provided the source from which TCR beta CDR3 regions were amplified. Using the HTBI primer set, a first-round RT-PCR was run on the TCR CDR3. MiXCR, applied by TCRdb to the multiplex PCR reads, yields one record per CDR3 protein. The repertoire includes 380,000 or so distinct CDR3 sequences, about 15% of them detected once, and approximately 25% sits in the top ten. Sequencing input: blood. Receptors originate from a woman in her 30s with Graves' hyperthyroidism.

V is TRBV5-6 and J is TRBJ2-5, with 9 nucleotides matching TRBD1. This CDR3 has 15 residues. V shed 3 bases, J shed 5 bases, and the junction held 8 bases outside the gene matches. Germline V lookup: CDR1 SGHDT, CDR2 YYEEEE. The CDR3 loop is CASSWTQGAGETQYF. The CDR3 DNA is TGTGCCAGCAGCTGGACACAGGGGGCGGGGGAGACCCAGTACTTC.

This clonotype has only a few counts. The chain uses TRBV5-1 and TRBJ2-3; TRBD2 matches at 11 bases. V shed 3 bases, J shed 6 bases, and the junction held 18 bases outside the gene matches. This CDR3 is built from 19 residues. From germline, CDR1 is SGHRS and CDR2 YFSETQ. The CDR3 loop reads CASSSKTAPLAGGPDTQYF. Written as DNA, the CDR3 is TGCGCCAGCAGCTCAAAAACAGCCCCCTTAGCGGGAGGGCCGGATACGCAGTATTTT. Using reference TRBV5-1 and TRBJ2-3 for the parts outside the CDR3, the full variable domain is KAGVTQTPRYLIKTRGQQVTLSCSPISGHRSVSWYQQTPGQGLQFLFEYFSETQRNKGNFPGRFSGRQFSNSRSEMNVSTLELGDSALYLCASSSKTAPLAGGPDTQYFGPGTRLTVL.

This clonotype was seen many times. This chain connects TRBV20-1 to TRBJ2-5; 9 bases agree with TRBD1. The ends lost 7 bases at V and 5 bases at J; junction bases unmatched: 11. CDR1 and CDR2 (germline): DFQATT, SNEGSKA (reference sequence). CDR3 length equals 14 residues. The CDR3 spells CSVIITGGTETQYF. The CDR3, as DNA: TGCAGTGTCATTATTACAGGGGGCACGGAGACCCAGTACTTC.

This clonotype was found a few times. V is TRBV25-1 and J is TRBJ1-3; D unresolved. Germline-derived CDR1 and CDR2 are MGHDK and SYGVNS. This CDR3 has 13 amino acids. V lost 8 bases and J 4 bases, leaving 12 bases between the germline ends. CDR3 nucleotides: TGTGCCAGCGCTCCGGGTAGCGGAAACACCATATATTTT. Translating gives CASAPGSGNTIYF. The full variable domain, rest sourced from reference TRBV25-1 and TRBJ1-3, is EADIYQTPRYLVIGTGKKITLECSQTMGHDKMYWYQQDPGMELHLIHYSYGVNSTEKGDLSSESTVSRIRTEHFPLTLESARPSHTSQYLCASAPGSGNTIYFGEGSWLTVV.

This clonotype was recorded at least ten times. The V gene is TRBV6-2 or TRBV6-3, the J gene TRBJ2-1; a possible D gene is TRBD1 (6 bases). V shed 6 bases and J shed 6 bases, with 12 bases lying between them. There are 13 residues in the CDR3. Germline CDR1 reads MNHEY; CDR2 reads SVGEGT. CDR3 sequence reads: CASSQGKGNEQFF. In DNA form, the CDR3 reads TGTGCCAGCAGCCAGGGGAAAGGCAATGAGCAGTTCTTC.

This clonotype appeared many times. The rearrangement links TRBV7-9 to TRBJ2-3; D gene unclear. This CDR3 has 13 amino acids. The germline gives CDR1 SEHNR, CDR2 FQNEAQ (reference sequence). The V end was cut by 6 bases, the J end by 8 bases, with 15 bases between. The CDR3 here is CASSPTSGPTQYF. In DNA, the CDR3 is TGTGCCAGCAGTCCGACCTCCGGCCCTACGCAGTATTTT. The variable domain in full, with the rest retrieved from reference TRBV7-9 and TRBJ2-3, is DTGVSQNPRHKITKRGQNVTFRCDPISEHNRLYWYRQTLGQGPEFLTYFQNEAQLEKSRLLSDRFSAERPKGSFSTLEIQRTEQGDSAMYLCASSPTSGPTQYFGPGTRLTVL.

This chain joins TRBV19 and TRBJ2-7, with 15 bases aligning to TRBD2. V lost 3 bases, J lost 6 bases, and 3 bases stayed unmatched. Germline loops: CDR1 LNHDA, CDR2 SQIVND (reference sequence). The CDR3 spans 15 residues. CDR3 DNA sequence: TGTGCCAGTAGTATCGGGACTAGCGGGAGGTCCGAGCAGTACTTC. Its protein product is CASSIGTSGRSEQYF.

This clonotype was counted between two and nine times. The chain recombines TRBV20-1 with TRBJ1-2; 9 bases map to TRBD1. There are 13 residues in the CDR3. J was trimmed by 6 bases and V by 3 bases; bases with no gene match: 5. The germline CDR1 and CDR2 sequences are DFQATT and SNEGSKA (reference sequence). DNA of the CDR3: TGCAGTGCTAGGAAGGACAGGGGAGATGGCTACACCTTC. Translating it yields CSARKDRGDGYTF.

This clonotype has a count of ten or more. CDR3 residues: CASSDPGLAGGFRNEQFF. The CDR3 bases are TGTGCCAGCAGCGATCCGGGACTAGCGGGAGGGTTCAGAAATGAGCAGTTCTTC. The chain links TRBV7-2 to TRBJ2-1; 16 bases line up with TRBD2. The CDR3 has 18 amino acids. CDR1 and CDR2 from the germline V gene are SGHTA and FQGNSA. The junction had 11 bases not matched to a gene; V was cut back by 5 bases and J by 7 bases.

V gene TRBV5-1 combines with J gene TRBJ2-1, with 10 bases lining up with TRBD1. CDR1 and CDR2 from the germline V gene are SGHRS and YFSETQ. The V and J ends lost 4 bases and 8 bases, in that order; junction bases with no gene match: 6. The CDR3 runs to 14 residues. Here the CDR3 DNA reads TGCGCCAGCAGCCCCGAGACAGGGGGCTATGAGCAGTTCTTC. Translation gives CASSPETGGYEQFF. The full variable domain, its missing parts supplied by reference TRBV5-1 and TRBJ2-1, is KAGVTQTPRYLIKTRGQQVTLSCSPISGHRSVSWYQQTPGQGLQFLFEYFSETQRNKGNFPGRFSGRQFSNSRSEMNVSTLELGDSALYLCASSPETGGYEQFFGPGTRLTVL.

This clonotype showed up many times. CDR3 sequence (DNA): TGTGCCAGCAGCCCGCTCGGACAGGGTTGGAATGAGCAGTTCTTC. Translation gives CASSPLGQGWNEQFF. The genes are TRBV11-1 and TRBJ2-1, with 8 positions matching TRBD1. The germline V gene encodes CDR1 SGHAT and CDR2 FQDESV (reference sequence). The V and J ends lost 5 bases and 7 bases, in that order; junction bases with no gene match: 10. The CDR3 contains 15 residues.

This clonotype came up a few times. The chain joins TRBV25-1 to TRBJ2-1; D is unresolved. V was cut by 7 bases and J by 5 bases, with 18 bases left in between. This CDR3 contains 15 residues. Germline V gene data show CDR1 as MGHDK and CDR2 as SYGVNS. The CDR3 nucleotides read TGTGCCAGCACCGACGGCCCCTTGGGTCACAATGAGCAGTTCTTC. Amino acids: CASTDGPLGHNEQFF.

This clonotype occurred a few times. CDR3: CASSSDRTGFF. The CDR3 DNA follows: TGTGCCAGTAGTAGCGATCGGACAGGGTTTTTT. This chain connects TRBV19 to TRBJ2-2; 7 bases map to TRBD1. Germline assignment: CDR1 LNHDA and CDR2 SQIVND (reference sequence). The junction had 6 bases not matched to a gene; V was cut back by 4 bases and J by 16 bases. The CDR3 runs to 11 residues.

This clonotype was counted at least ten times. This chain joins TRBV6-9 and TRBJ1-6; D remains unclear. The CDR3 is made up of 14 amino acids. From germline, CDR1 is MNHGY and CDR2 SVAAGI. V lost 10 bases, J lost 0 bases, and 10 bases lay in between. CDR3 bases: TGTGCCAAACAACGGAGCTCCTATAATTCACCCCTCCACTTT. Protein sequence: CAKQRSSYNSPLHF.

J is TRBJ2-3 and V is TRBV20-1; 8 bases line up with TRBD2. Germline CDR1 and CDR2: DFQATT and SNEGSKA (reference sequence). CDR3 length equals 16 residues. Trimming at V came to 0 bases and at J to 4 bases, leaving 9 bases not matched to a gene. The CDR3 sequence is CSARESWTSLPDTQYF. CDR3 sequence (DNA): TGCAGTGCTAGAGAGTCCTGGACTAGCCTCCCAGATACGCAGTATTTT.

This clonotype was picked up a small number of times. Given a much more abundant clone one base away, this may be a read error. No conserved phenylalanine or tryptophan is present at the end of the CDR3, so a read error is the likely explanation. The chain combines TRBV28 with TRBJ1-1, with D unclear. V shed 3 bases and J shed 3 bases, with 5 bases lying between them. CDR1 and CDR2 (germline): MDHEN, SYDVKM. The CDR3 is 12 residues long. The CDR3, as DNA: TGTGCCAGCAGTTTGTCTTACACTGAAGCTTTCCTT. Encoded protein: CASSLSYTEAFL.

This clonotype was recorded many times. The V call is TRBV2, the J call TRBJ1-2, with TRBD1 as a possible D gene (5 bases). The V gene lost 5 bases and the J gene lost 4 bases, with 17 bases spanning the gap. CDR3 length equals 15 residues. Germline CDR1 reads SNHLY; CDR2 reads FYNNEI. The CDR3 loop reads CASSLNIGDGYGYTF. CDR3 in DNA: TGTGCCAGCAGTCTCAATATAGGGGACGGCTATGGCTACACCTTC.

This clonotype was recorded at least ten times. The CDR3 spells CASQQGARTGELFF. In nucleotides, the CDR3 is TGTGCCAGCCAACAGGGGGCGCGGACCGGGGAGCTGTTTTTT. This rearrangement joins TRBV12-3 or TRBV12-4 to TRBJ2-2; TRBD1 matches at 9 bases. Germline trimming cut 8 bases from V and 5 bases from J; bases unmatched to any gene: 6. The CDR3 loop spans 14 amino acids.

The table lists this clonotype with a count of one. The chain joins TRBV20-1 to TRBJ1-5; D is ambiguous. This CDR3 region has 15 residues. The ends were cut back, 6 bases at V and 5 bases at J, with 20 bases in the middle. From germline, CDR1 is DFQATT and CDR2 SNEGSKA (reference sequence). CDR3 region: CSAPLPGPHDQPQHF. The CDR3 nucleotides are TGCAGTGCGCCGCTGCCCGGGCCCCACGATCAGCCCCAGCATTTT.

At least ten counts were recorded for this clonotype. V and J are TRBV11-2 and TRBJ2-3, with a possible D match to TRBD2 (5 bases). Germline V gene data show CDR1 as SGHAT and CDR2 as FQNNGV. The CDR3 has 15 amino acids. Trimming pared 3 bases from V and 6 bases from J, leaving 16 bases between. CDR3 sequence reads: CASSFGGSGSDTQYF. CDR3 in DNA: TGTGCCAGCAGCTTTGGTGGGAGCGGTTCGGATACGCAGTATTTT.

The rearrangement joins TRBV2 to TRBJ2-2; 8 positions match TRBD1. The J segment lost 5 bases and the V segment lost 7 bases, leaving 9 bases of the junction unmatched. The germline V gene has CDR1 SNHLY and CDR2 FYNNEI. The CDR3 contains 15 residues. CDR3 nucleotides: TGTGCCAGCACCCGGGACAGGCGAGGGACCGGGGAGCTGTTTTTT. Translation gives CASTRDRRGTGELFF.

The table lists this clonotype with a few counts. The V gene is TRBV20-1, the J gene TRBJ1-1, with 9 bases identical to TRBD1. This CDR3 has 13 residues. Unmatched junction bases numbered 6, after V lost 6 bases and J lost 4 bases. Germline CDR1 and CDR2: DFQATT and SNEGSKA (reference sequence). The CDR3 protein is CSAVQGAATEAFF. The CDR3 DNA follows: TGCAGTGCAGTACAGGGGGCGGCCACTGAAGCTTTCTTT.

This clonotype was counted ten times or more. This rearrangement joins TRBV20-1 to TRBJ2-1, with 7 positions matching TRBD2. This CDR3 contains 15 residues. Trimming at V came to 0 bases and at J to 7 bases, leaving 9 bases not matched to a gene. Germline CDR1 and CDR2: DFQATT and SNEGSKA (reference sequence). The CDR3 region is CSARDGGSGGNEQFF. CDR3 in DNA: TGCAGTGCTAGAGATGGCGGGAGTGGTGGGAATGAGCAGTTCTTC.

This clonotype came up many times. The gene calls are TRBV11-2 and TRBJ2-3; D unclear. Trimming removed 1 base at V and 2 bases at J, with 7 bases between. The V gene's germline CDR1 is SGHAT and CDR2 FQNNGV. This CDR3 region has 14 residues. Here the CDR3 DNA reads TGTGCCAGCAGCTTAGCGGACCTCACAGATACGCAGTATTTT. It is translated as CASSLADLTDTQYF.

This clonotype was counted ten times or more. V gene TRBV7-2 combines with J gene TRBJ1-1; possibly TRBD1 for D (5 bases). Germline V gene data show CDR1 as SGHTA and CDR2 as FQGNSA. The ends were cut back, 2 bases at V and 1 base at J, with 14 bases in the middle. The CDR3 runs to 16 residues. CDR3 amino acids: CASSLRGWQQNTEAFF. The CDR3 DNA is TGTGCCAGCAGCTTAAGGGGCTGGCAGCAGAACACTGAAGCTTTCTTT.

This chain connects TRBV6-6 to TRBJ2-7, with TRBD1 identical over 9 bases. Germline-derived CDR1 and CDR2 are MNHNY and SVGAGI (reference sequence). CDR3 length equals 15 residues. The J segment lost 3 bases and the V segment lost 2 bases, leaving 5 bases of the junction unmatched. The CDR3 reads CASSYGTGKYYEQYF. CDR3 DNA sequence: TGTGCCAGCAGTTACGGGACAGGGAAGTACTACGAGCAGTACTTC.

This clonotype was counted at least ten times. V and J are TRBV10-1 and TRBJ2-3; D not resolved. V lost 0 bases and J lost 6, with 10 bases in between. The CDR3 totals 14 residues. Looked up from germline, CDR1 is WNHNN and CDR2 is SYGVQD (reference sequence). The CDR3 DNA follows: TGCGCCAGCAGTGAGTCGATAGCCTTGGATACGCAGTATTTT. Residues: CASSESIALDTQYF.

The sample holds many counts of this clonotype. The chain combines TRBV7-2 with TRBJ2-1; the D gene is possibly TRBD2 (6 bases). Germline V CDR1 and CDR2: SGHTA, FQGNSA. Trimming removed 0 bases from V and 2 bases from J, with 11 bases in between. The CDR3 is made up of 16 amino acids. The CDR3 protein is CASSLALPGAYNEQFF. DNA for the CDR3: TGTGCCAGCAGCTTAGCGCTACCGGGAGCCTACAATGAGCAGTTCTTC. Filled out from reference TRBV7-2 and TRBJ2-1, the complete variable domain reads GAGVSQSPSNKVTEKGKDVELRCDPISGHTALYWYRQSLGQGLEFLIYFQGNSAPDKSGLPSDRFSAERTGGSVSTLTIQRTQQEDSAVYLCASSLALPGAYNEQFFGPGTRLTVL.

This clonotype was detected many times. An end of the junction does not agree with germline; a read error may underlie this. The chain couples TRBV7-9 to TRBJ2-1, with D perhaps TRBD1 (5 bases). CDR3 size: 14 residues. Per the germline V gene, CDR1 is SEHNR and CDR2 is FQNEAQ (reference sequence). The CDR3 reads CASAGGAGNNEQFF. The CDR3 DNA reads TGTGCCTCAGCAGGTGGCGCAGGGAACAATGAGCAATTCTTC.

This clonotype has a count of ten or more. This chain connects TRBV30 to TRBJ1-2; D gene ambiguous. Germline lookup yields CDR1 GTSNPN and CDR2 SVGIG (reference sequence). The CDR3 contains 12 residues. V was pared by 3 bases and J by 1 base, with 6 bases between. The CDR3 region is CAWRGVNYGYTF. CDR3 nucleotide sequence: TGTGCCTGGAGGGGAGTTAACTATGGCTACACCTTC.

This clonotype appeared many times. The chain recombines TRBV12-3 or TRBV12-4 with TRBJ1-6; perhaps TRBD1 as D (5 bases). The ends were cut back, 3 bases at V and 6 bases at J, with 12 bases in the middle. The CDR3 is made up of 15 amino acids. The CDR3 sequence is CASSFGADLNSPLHF. The CDR3 nucleotides read TGTGCCAGCAGTTTCGGGGCAGACCTTAATTCACCCCTCCACTTT.